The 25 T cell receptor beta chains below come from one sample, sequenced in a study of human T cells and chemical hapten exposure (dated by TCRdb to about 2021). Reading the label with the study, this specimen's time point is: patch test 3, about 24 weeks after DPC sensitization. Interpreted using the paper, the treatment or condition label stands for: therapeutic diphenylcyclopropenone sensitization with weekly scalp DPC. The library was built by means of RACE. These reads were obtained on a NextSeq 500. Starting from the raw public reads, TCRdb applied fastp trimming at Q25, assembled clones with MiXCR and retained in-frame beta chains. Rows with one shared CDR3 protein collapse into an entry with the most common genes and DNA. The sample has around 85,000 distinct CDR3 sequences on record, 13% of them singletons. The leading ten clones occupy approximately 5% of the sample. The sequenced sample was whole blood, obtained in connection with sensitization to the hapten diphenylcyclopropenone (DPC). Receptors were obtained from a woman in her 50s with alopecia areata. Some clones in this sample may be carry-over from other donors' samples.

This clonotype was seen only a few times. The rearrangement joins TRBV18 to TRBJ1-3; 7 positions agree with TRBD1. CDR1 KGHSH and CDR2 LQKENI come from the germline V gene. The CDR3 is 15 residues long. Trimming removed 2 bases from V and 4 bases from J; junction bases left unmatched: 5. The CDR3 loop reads CASSPEGGEGNTIYF. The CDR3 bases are TGTGCCAGCTCACCAGAAGGGGGCGAAGGAAACACCATATATTTT.

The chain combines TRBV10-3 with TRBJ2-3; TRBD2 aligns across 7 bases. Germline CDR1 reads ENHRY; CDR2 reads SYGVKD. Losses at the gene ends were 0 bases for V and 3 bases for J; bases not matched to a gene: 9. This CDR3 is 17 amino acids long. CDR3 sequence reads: CAISESGGTIQTDTQYF. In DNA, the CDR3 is TGTGCCATCAGTGAGTCAGGAGGGACTATTCAAACAGATACGCAGTATTTT.

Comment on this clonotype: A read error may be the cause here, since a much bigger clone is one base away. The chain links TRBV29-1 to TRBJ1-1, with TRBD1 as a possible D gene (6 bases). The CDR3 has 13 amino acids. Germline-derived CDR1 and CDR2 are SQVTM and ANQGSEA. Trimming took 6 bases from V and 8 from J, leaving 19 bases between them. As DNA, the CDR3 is TGCAGCGTGGAACATATCGAACAGGGAGAAGCTTTCTTT. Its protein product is CSVEHIEQGEAFF.

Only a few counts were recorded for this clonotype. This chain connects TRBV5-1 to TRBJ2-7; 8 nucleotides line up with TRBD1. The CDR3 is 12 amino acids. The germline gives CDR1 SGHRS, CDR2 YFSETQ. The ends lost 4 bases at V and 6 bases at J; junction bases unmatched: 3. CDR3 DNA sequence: TGCGCCAGCAGCACACAGGGGGGCGAGCAGTACTTC. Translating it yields CASSTQGGEQYF.

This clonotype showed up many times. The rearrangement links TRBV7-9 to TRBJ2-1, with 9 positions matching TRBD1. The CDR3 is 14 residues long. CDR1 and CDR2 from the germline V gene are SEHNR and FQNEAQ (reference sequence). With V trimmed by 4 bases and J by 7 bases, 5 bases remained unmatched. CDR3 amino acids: CASSSWTGVNEQFF. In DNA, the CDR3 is TGTGCCAGCAGCTCCTGGACAGGGGTGAATGAGCAGTTCTTC. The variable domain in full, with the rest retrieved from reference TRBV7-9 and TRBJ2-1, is DTGVSQNPRHKITKRGQNVTFRCDPISEHNRLYWYRQTLGQGPEFLTYFQNEAQLEKSRLLSDRFSAERPKGSFSTLEIQRTEQGDSAMYLCASSSWTGVNEQFFGPGTRLTVL.

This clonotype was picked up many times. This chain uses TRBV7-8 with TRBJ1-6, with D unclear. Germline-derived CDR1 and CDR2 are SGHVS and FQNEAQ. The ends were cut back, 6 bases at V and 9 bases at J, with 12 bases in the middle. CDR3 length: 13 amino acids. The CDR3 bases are TGTGCCAGCAGTTCTAATGTGGGTTCACCCCTCCACTTT. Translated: CASSSNVGSPLHF.

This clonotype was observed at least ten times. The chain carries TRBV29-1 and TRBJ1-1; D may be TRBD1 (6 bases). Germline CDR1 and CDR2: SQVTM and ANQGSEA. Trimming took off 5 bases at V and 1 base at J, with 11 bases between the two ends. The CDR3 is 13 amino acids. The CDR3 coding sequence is TGCAGCGTTACAGGGTTTAGGAACACTGAAGCTTTCTTT. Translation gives CSVTGFRNTEAFF.

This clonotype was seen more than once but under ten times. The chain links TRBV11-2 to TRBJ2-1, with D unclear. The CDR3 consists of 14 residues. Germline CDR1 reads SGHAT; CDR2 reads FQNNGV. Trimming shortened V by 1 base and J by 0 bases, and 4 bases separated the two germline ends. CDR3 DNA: TGTGCCAGCAGCTTAGCTAGCTCCTACAATGAGCAGTTCTTC. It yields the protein CASSLASSYNEQFF.

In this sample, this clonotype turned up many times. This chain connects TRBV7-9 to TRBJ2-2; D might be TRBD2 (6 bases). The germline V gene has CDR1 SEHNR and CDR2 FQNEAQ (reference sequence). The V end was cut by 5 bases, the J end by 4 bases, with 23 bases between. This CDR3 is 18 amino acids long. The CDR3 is CASSQPGLGTGTTGELFF. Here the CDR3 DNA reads TGTGCCAGCAGCCAACCGGGACTCGGGACCGGAACCACCGGGGAGCTGTTTTTT. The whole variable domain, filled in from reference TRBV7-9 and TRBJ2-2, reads DTGVSQNPRHKITKRGQNVTFRCDPISEHNRLYWYRQTLGQGPEFLTYFQNEAQLEKSRLLSDRFSAERPKGSFSTLEIQRTEQGDSAMYLCASSQPGLGTGTTGELFFGEGSRLTVL.

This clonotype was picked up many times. As DNA, the CDR3 is TGCAGTGCTAGCCCATTGGTGGGTGGAAACACCATATATTTT. Residues: CSASPLVGGNTIYF. This chain uses TRBV20-1 with TRBJ1-3; D remains ambiguous. This CDR3 has 14 residues. Germline V gives CDR1 DFQATT, CDR2 SNEGSKA (reference sequence). V was pared by 3 bases and J by 3 bases, with 12 bases between.

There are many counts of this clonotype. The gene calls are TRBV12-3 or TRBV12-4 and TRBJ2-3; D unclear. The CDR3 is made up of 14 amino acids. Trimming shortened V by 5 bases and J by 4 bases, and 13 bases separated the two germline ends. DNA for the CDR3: TGTGCCAGCAGTACCCGACGGACGGCAGATACGCAGTATTTT. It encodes CASSTRRTADTQYF.

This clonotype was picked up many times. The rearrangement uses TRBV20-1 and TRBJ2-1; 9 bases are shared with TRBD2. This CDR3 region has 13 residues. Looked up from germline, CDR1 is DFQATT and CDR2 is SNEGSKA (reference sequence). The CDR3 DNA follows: TGCAGATTTAGCGGGAGAAGGAGTAATGAGCAGTTCTTC. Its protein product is CRFSGRRSNEQFF.

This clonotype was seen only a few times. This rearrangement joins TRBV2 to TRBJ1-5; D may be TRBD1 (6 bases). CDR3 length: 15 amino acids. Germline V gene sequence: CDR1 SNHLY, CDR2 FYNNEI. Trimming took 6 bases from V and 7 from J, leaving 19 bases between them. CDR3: CASSKDSQGNQPQHF. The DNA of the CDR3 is TGTGCCAGCAGCAAAGATTCTCAGGGGAACCAGCCCCAGCATTTT.

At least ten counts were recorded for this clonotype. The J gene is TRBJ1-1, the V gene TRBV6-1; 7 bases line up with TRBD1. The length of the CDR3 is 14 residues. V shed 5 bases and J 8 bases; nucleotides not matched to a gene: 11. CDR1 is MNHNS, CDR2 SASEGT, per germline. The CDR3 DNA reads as TGTGCCAGCAGTCCTCGGACAGGAGGCATCGAAGCTTTCTTT. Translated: CASSPRTGGIEAFF.

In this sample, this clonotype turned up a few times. CDR3 region: CASSLANGLEAFF. Written as DNA, the CDR3 is TGTGCCAGCAGCTTAGCAAACGGGTTGGAAGCTTTCTTT. The chain uses TRBV11-3 and TRBJ1-1; D is unresolved. The germline V and J ends were trimmed by 1 base and 8 bases, with 11 bases remaining between them. The CDR3 spans 13 residues. Germline assignment: CDR1 SGHNT and CDR2 YENEEA.

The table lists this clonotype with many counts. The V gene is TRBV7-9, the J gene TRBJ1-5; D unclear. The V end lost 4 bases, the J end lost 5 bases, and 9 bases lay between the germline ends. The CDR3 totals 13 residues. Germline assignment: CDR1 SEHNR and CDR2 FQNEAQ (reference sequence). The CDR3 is CASSYGRDQPQHF. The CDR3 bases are TGTGCCAGCAGCTATGGACGGGATCAGCCCCAGCATTTT.

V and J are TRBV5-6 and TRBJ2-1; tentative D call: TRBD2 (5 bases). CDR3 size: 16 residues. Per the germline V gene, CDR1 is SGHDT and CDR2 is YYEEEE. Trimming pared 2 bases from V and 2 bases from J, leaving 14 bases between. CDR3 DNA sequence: TGTGCCAGCAGCTTTGTTCGACTATCCACCTACAATGAGCAGTTCTTC. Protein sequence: CASSFVRLSTYNEQFF.

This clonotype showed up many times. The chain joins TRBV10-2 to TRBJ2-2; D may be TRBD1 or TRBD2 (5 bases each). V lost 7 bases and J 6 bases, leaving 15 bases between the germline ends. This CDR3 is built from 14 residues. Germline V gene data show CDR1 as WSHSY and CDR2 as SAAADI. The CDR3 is CASNTVEGPGELFF. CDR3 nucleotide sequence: TGCGCCAGCAATACAGTTGAGGGGCCCGGGGAGCTGTTTTTT.

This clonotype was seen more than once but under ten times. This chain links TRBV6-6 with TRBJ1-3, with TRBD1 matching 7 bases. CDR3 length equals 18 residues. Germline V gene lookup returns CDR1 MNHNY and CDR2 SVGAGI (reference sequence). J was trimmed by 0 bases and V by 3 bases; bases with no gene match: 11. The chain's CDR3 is CASSYLAGQISSGNTIYF. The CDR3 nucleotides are TGTGCCAGCAGTTATCTTGCGGGACAGATAAGCTCTGGAAACACCATATATTTT.

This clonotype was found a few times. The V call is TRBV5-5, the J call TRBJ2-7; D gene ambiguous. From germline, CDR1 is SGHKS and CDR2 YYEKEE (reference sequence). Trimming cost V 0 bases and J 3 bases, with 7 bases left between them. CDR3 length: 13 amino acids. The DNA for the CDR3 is TGTGCCAGCAGCTTGGAACAGCACTACGAGCAGTACTTC. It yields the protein CASSLEQHYEQYF.

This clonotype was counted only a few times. The CDR3 DNA reads TGTGCCTGGAGTCCAGGCAGGGACTACTATGGCTACACCTTC. This translates into CAWSPGRDYYGYTF. J is TRBJ1-2 and V is TRBV30, with TRBD1 as a possible D gene (5 bases). V was shortened by 2 bases and J by 3 bases, with 13 bases between the two germline ends. Germline V gene lookup returns CDR1 GTSNPN and CDR2 SVGIG (reference sequence). CDR3 length equals 14 residues.

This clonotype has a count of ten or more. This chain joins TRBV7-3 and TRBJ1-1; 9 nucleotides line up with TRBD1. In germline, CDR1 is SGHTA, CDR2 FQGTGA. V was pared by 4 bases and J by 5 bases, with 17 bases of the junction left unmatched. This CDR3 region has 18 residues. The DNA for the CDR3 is TGTGCCAGCAGCTCCCTACCCCGGGACAGGGTCTCGGGGACTGAAGCTTTCTTT. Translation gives CASSSLPRDRVSGTEAFF.

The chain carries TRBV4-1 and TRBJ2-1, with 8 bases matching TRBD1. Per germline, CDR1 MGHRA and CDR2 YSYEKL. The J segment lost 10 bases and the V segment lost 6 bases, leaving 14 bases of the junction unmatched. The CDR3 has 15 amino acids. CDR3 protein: CASSLWRQGMAEQFF. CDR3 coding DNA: TGCGCCAGCAGTCTTTGGAGACAGGGGATGGCGGAGCAGTTCTTC.

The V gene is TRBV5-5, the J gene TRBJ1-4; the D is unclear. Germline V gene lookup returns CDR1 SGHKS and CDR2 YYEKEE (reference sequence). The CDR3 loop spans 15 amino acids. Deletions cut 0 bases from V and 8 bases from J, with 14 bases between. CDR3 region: CASSLDRATREKLFF. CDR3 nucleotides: TGTGCCAGCAGCTTGGACAGAGCAACTAGGGAAAAACTGTTTTTT.

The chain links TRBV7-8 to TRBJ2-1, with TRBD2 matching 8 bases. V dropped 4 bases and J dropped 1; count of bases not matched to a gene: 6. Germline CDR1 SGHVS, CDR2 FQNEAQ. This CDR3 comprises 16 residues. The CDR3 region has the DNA TGTGCCAGCAGCTATCGGACTAGCCGGTCCTACAATGAGCAGTTCTTC. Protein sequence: CASSYRTSRSYNEQFF.